This passage covers 28 T cell receptor beta chains from one sample sequenced in a study of blood T cell repertoires in COVID-19. TCRdb's table, derived via immunoSEQ multiplex PCR, lists solely in-frame clones and lacks some. The table has tens of thousands of clones, 60% to 80% seen once; the top ten hold 2% to 2.5%. Sequenced sample: peripheral blood. The receptors shown here come from a man in his 70s with COVID-19, enrolled during active disease.

V usage is TRBV5-4 and J usage is TRBJ2-7; TRBD1 aligns across 8 bases. The length of the CDR3 is 13 residues. V gave up 2 bases and J gave up 8 bases; unmatched junction bases: 6. The germline V gene has CDR1 SGHNT and CDR2 YYREEE (reference sequence). As DNA, the CDR3 is TGTGCCAGCAGCTTTGGACAGGGTTATAAGCAGTACTTC. As protein: CASSFGQGYKQYF.

The chain uses TRBV7-2 and TRBJ2-7; 10 nucleotides align to TRBD1. Germline V gene sequence: CDR1 SGHTA, CDR2 FQGNSA. V shed 4 bases, J shed 3 bases, and the junction held 6 bases outside the gene matches. CDR3 length: 15 amino acids. CDR3 protein: CASSWGTGDGYEQYF. In nucleotides, the CDR3 is TGTGCCAGCAGCTGGGGGACAGGGGATGGCTACGAGCAGTACTTC.

This chain joins TRBV9 and TRBJ2-1, with 12 bases matching TRBD2. This CDR3 spans 15 amino acids. In germline, CDR1 is SGDLS, CDR2 YYNGEE. Germline trimming cut 4 bases from V and 9 bases from J; bases unmatched to any gene: 8. The CDR3 region has the DNA TGTGCCAGCAGCATGACTAGCGGGAGTTCACTTGAGCAGTTCTTC. Translation gives CASSMTSGSSLEQFF.

The chain employs TRBV2 and TRBJ1-2; TRBD1 might be the D (5 bases). CDR1 and CDR2 (germline): SNHLY, FYNNEI. This CDR3 is built from 16 residues. The ends were cut back, 3 bases at V and 0 bases at J, with 14 bases in the middle. This CDR3 is CASSEIGRGANYGYTF. The CDR3 DNA reads as TGTGCCAGCAGTGAGATCGGGAGGGGAGCTAACTATGGCTACACCTTC.

This clone occurred a few times. This chain connects TRBV7-9 to TRBJ1-1; 8 bases fit TRBD1. V shed 5 bases and J 2 bases; nucleotides not matched to a gene: 4. The CDR3 is made up of 14 amino acids. Germline CDR1 and CDR2: SEHNR and FQNEAQ (reference sequence). In DNA form, the CDR3 reads TGTGCCAGCAGCAAGGACAGGGTAAACACTGAAGCTTTCTTT. This codes for CASSKDRVNTEAFF.

The chain recombines TRBV9 with TRBJ2-2, with D perhaps TRBD2 (6 bases). V was cut by 2 bases and J by 1 base, with 15 bases left in between. This CDR3 spans 17 amino acids. Germline CDR1 reads SGDLS; CDR2 reads YYNGEE. As DNA, the CDR3 is TGTGCCAGCAGCGTTTACCCCGGGACTCAGAACACCGGGGAGCTGTTTTTT. It is translated as CASSVYPGTQNTGELFF.

For this clone: Since the CDR3 does not end with the conserved phenylalanine or tryptophan, this likely comes from a read error. The DNA is omitted, as the CDR3 cannot be located on it reliably, and the CDR3 follows TCRdb's listing. The rearrangement joins TRBV6-2 or TRBV6-3 to TRBJ2-7; the table's D call of TRBD2 was not tested on the DNA. CDR1 and CDR2 from the germline V gene are MNHEY and SVGEGT. The CDR3 comprises 14 residues, both ends counted. CDR3 in amino acids: CASSRASSGRWVSL.

This clone was recorded once. The rearrangement joins TRBV2 to TRBJ2-2, with 15 positions matching TRBD2. CDR1 SNHLY and CDR2 FYNNEI come from the germline V gene. Trimming cost V 4 bases and J 0 bases; bases outside gene matches: 0. The CDR3 is 17 residues long. CDR3 amino acids: CASSGTSGRANTGELFF. CDR3 coding DNA: TGTGCCAGCAGTGGGACTAGCGGGAGGGCGAACACCGGGGAGCTGTTTTTT. Filled out from reference TRBV2 and TRBJ2-2, the complete variable domain reads EPEVTQTPSHQVTQMGQEVILRCVPISNHLYFYWYRQILGQKVEFLVSFYNNEISEKSEIFDDQFSVERPDGSNFTLKIRSTKLEDSAMYFCASSGTSGRANTGELFFGEGSRLTVL.

This sequence joins TRBV18 and TRBJ2-7; D might be TRBD2 (5 bases). The CDR3 is 12 amino acids. Trimming pared 3 bases from V and 5 bases from J, leaving 8 bases between. Per the germline V gene, CDR1 is KGHSH and CDR2 is LQKENI. For the CDR3, the DNA is TGTGCCAGCTCACCGGACTTTAACGAGCAGTACTTC. Translation gives CASSPDFNEQYF.

The chain has TRBV18 and TRBJ1-1, with D uncertain. Germline V gene sequence: CDR1 KGHSH, CDR2 LQKENI. V was clipped by 2 bases and J by 1 base, with 8 bases between them. The CDR3 extends over 14 amino acids. The CDR3 coding sequence is TGTGCCAGCTCACCAGCAATCAGGAACACTGAAGCTTTCTTT. It specifies CASSPAIRNTEAFF. Full variable domain (remainder filled in from reference TRBV18 and TRBJ1-1): NAGVMQNPRHLVRRRGQEARLRCSPMKGHSHVYWYRQLPEEGLKFMVYLQKENIIDESGMPKERFSAEFPKEGPSILRIQQVVRGDSAAYFCASSPAIRNTEAFFGQGTRLTVV.

The chain joins TRBV12-3 or TRBV12-4 to TRBJ2-1, with D maybe TRBD1 (5 bases). The CDR3 is made up of 13 amino acids. The V and J ends lost 2 bases and 4 bases respectively, with 6 bases between them. For the CDR3, the DNA is TGTGCCAGCAGTTTACAGGGTTACAATGAGCAGTTCTTC. Translating it yields CASSLQGYNEQFF.

This chain uses TRBV9 with TRBJ2-7; D is possibly TRBD2 (5 bases). Germline V lookup: CDR1 SGDLS, CDR2 YYNGEE. V lost 3 bases and J lost 3, with 10 bases in between. The CDR3 covers 13 residues. CDR3 nucleotide sequence: TGTGCCAGCAGCGCCTTACTAGGCTACGAGCAGTACTTC. Translated, it gives CASSALLGYEQYF.

This chain connects TRBV24-1 to TRBJ1-2; D may be TRBD1 (5 bases). V shed 1 base and J shed 2 bases, with 13 bases lying between them. This CDR3 region has 16 residues. Germline-derived CDR1 and CDR2 are KGHDR and SFDVKD. The CDR3 sequence: CATSDFRAGINYGYTF. CDR3 in DNA: TGTGCCACCAGTGATTTTAGGGCAGGGATCAACTATGGCTACACCTTC.

V gene TRBV19 combines with J gene TRBJ2-1; TRBD1 aligns across 9 bases. After removal of 5 bases from V and 2 bases from J, the junction contained 4 bases not matched to a gene. The germline gives CDR1 LNHDA, CDR2 SQIVND (reference sequence). This CDR3 is built from 15 residues. This CDR3 reads CASSGGQGPYNEQFF. Written as DNA, the CDR3 is TGTGCCAGTAGTGGGGGACAGGGCCCCTACAATGAGCAGTTCTTC.

The genes are TRBV5-6 and TRBJ2-3; D remains unclear. Deletions cut 0 bases from V and 1 base from J, with 6 bases between. The germline CDR1 and CDR2 sequences are SGHDT and YYEEEE. The CDR3 extends over 14 amino acids. CDR3 in amino acids: CASSLVPGTDTQYF. The CDR3 DNA reads as TGTGCCAGCAGCTTGGTTCCGGGCACAGATACGCAGTATTTT.

This clone was detected only a few times. V and J are TRBV6-6 and TRBJ2-3, with 10 bases aligning to TRBD2. There are 16 residues in the CDR3. Germline V CDR1 and CDR2: MNHNY, SVGAGI (reference sequence). J gave up 5 bases and V 2 bases, and 7 bases lay outside the gene matches. The CDR3 nucleotides are TGTGCCAGCAGTTACGGGGCTAGCGGGAGCCTAGATACGCAGTATTTT. Amino acid sequence: CASSYGASGSLDTQYF.

The CDR3 nucleotides read TGTGCCAGCAGCTTAGCGTGGGGGGCGGGAGGTCGCGATGAGCAGTTCTTC. Amino acids: CASSLAWGAGGRDEQFF. The chain employs TRBV7-9 and TRBJ2-1; TRBD2 matches 8 bases. CDR1 is SEHNR and CDR2 is FQNEAQ in the germline V gene (reference sequence). With 0 bases clipped from V and 8 bases from J, the junction kept 12 bases outside the gene matches. CDR3 length equals 17 residues.

This chain joins TRBV5-1 and TRBJ2-2; perhaps TRBD2 as D (5 bases). CDR3 length: 15 amino acids. Trimming left V 2 bases short and J 3 bases short, with 11 bases between. CDR1 is SGHRS and CDR2 is YFSETQ in the germline V gene. Written as DNA, the CDR3 is TGCGCCAGCAGCTTTACACCCGGGGACACCGGGGAGCTGTTTTTT. This gives the protein CASSFTPGDTGELFF.

The J gene is TRBJ2-2, the V gene TRBV10-3; 12 nucleotides match TRBD2. The germline V gene encodes CDR1 ENHRY and CDR2 SYGVKD. The CDR3 spans 16 residues. J lost 2 bases, V lost 4 bases, and 2 bases had no gene match. The CDR3 reads CAISGTSGTNTGELFF. CDR3 coding DNA: TGTGCCATCAGTGGGACTAGCGGGACAAACACCGGGGAGCTGTTTTTT.

This rearrangement joins TRBV28 to TRBJ2-7; TRBD1 matches at 7 bases. Trimming at V came to 7 bases and at J to 5 bases, leaving 11 bases not matched to a gene. Germline V CDR1 and CDR2: MDHEN, SYDVKM. The CDR3 is made up of 14 amino acids. The CDR3 reads CASNLGQAPNEQYF. The CDR3 DNA sequence: TGTGCCAGCAATCTAGGACAGGCTCCTAACGAGCAGTACTTC. The variable domain in full, with the rest retrieved from reference TRBV28 and TRBJ2-7, is DVKVTQSSRYLVKRTGEKVFLECVQDMDHENMFWYRQDPGLGLRLIYFSYDVKMKEKGDIPEGYSVSREKKERFSLILESASTNQTSMYLCASNLGQAPNEQYFGPGTRLTVT.

The chain joins TRBV9 to TRBJ1-1; 8 bases agree with TRBD1. The CDR3 is made up of 15 amino acids. With V trimmed by 4 bases and J by 1 base, 6 bases remained unmatched. Looked up from germline, CDR1 is SGDLS and CDR2 is YYNGEE. CDR3 residues: CASSPDRAGNTEAFF. The CDR3 DNA reads as TGTGCCAGCAGCCCGGACAGGGCGGGGAACACTGAAGCTTTCTTT.

The chain uses TRBV10-3 and TRBJ1-5; TRBD1 matches at 8 bases. The V gene end was trimmed by 0 bases and the J gene end by 2 bases; junction bases not matched to a gene: 3. Per the germline V gene, CDR1 is ENHRY and CDR2 is SYGVKD. The CDR3 is 16 residues long. DNA of the CDR3: TGTGCCATCAGTGAGTCCGGGGGACAGGGCAATCAGCCCCAGCATTTT. It translates to CAISESGGQGNQPQHF.

This clone was seen just once. The chain uses TRBV4-2 and TRBJ1-1, with a possible D match to TRBD1 (5 bases). Per germline, CDR1 LGHNA and CDR2 YNFKEQ. The V end lost 4 bases, the J end lost 0 bases, and 12 bases lay between the germline ends. The CDR3 covers 15 residues. CDR3 DNA: TGTGCCAGCAGCCCCCGCCGGGGGATGAACACTGAAGCTTTCTTT. Its translation is CASSPRRGMNTEAFF.

This chain connects TRBV18 to TRBJ2-2; TRBD1 agrees at 10 bases. The V gene's germline CDR1 is KGHSH and CDR2 LQKENI. CDR3 length: 16 residues. The ends lost 4 bases at V and 6 bases at J; junction bases unmatched: 8. CDR3 in amino acids: CASSHGRDRGAGELFF. CDR3 in DNA: TGTGCCAGCTCACACGGCCGGGACAGGGGCGCCGGGGAGCTGTTTTTT.

The chain recombines TRBV3-1 (or the pseudogene TRBV3-2) with TRBJ1-4; 10 nucleotides agree with TRBD1. This CDR3 contains 15 residues. After removal of 6 bases from V and 0 bases from J, the junction contained 1 base not matched to a gene. CDR1 and CDR2 (germline): LGHDT, YNNKEL (reference sequence). The CDR3 sequence: CASRDRGTTNEKLFF. The CDR3 DNA reads as TGTGCCAGCAGGGACAGGGGGACAACTAATGAAAAACTGTTTTTT.

V and J are TRBV7-9 and TRBJ2-3, with D possibly TRBD2 on 7 matching bases. The germline V gene encodes CDR1 SEHNR and CDR2 FQNEAQ (reference sequence). CDR3 length: 18 amino acids. The V gene lost 0 bases and the J gene lost 2 bases, with 18 bases spanning the gap. CDR3 coding DNA: TGTGCCAGCAGCTTAGCGTTTGGGGGGGCTAGCCCCACAGATACGCAGTATTTT. Protein: CASSLAFGGASPTDTQYF.

The CDR3 sequence: CASSLTYRAYNEQFF. The CDR3 DNA is TGTGCCAGCAGTTTAACCTACCGGGCCTACAATGAGCAGTTCTTC. The chain couples TRBV27 to TRBJ2-1; D ambiguous. Per the germline V gene, CDR1 is MNHEY and CDR2 is SMNVEV (reference sequence). The CDR3 extends over 15 amino acids. Trimming took 2 bases from V and 2 from J, leaving 10 bases between them.

The genes are TRBV11-2 and TRBJ2-1; 8 nucleotides match TRBD1. The CDR3 totals 18 residues. CDR1 SGHAT and CDR2 FQNNGV come from the germline V gene. The J segment lost 7 bases and the V segment lost 3 bases, leaving 17 bases of the junction unmatched. The CDR3 loop is CASSLGVRTGRNRNEQFF. In nucleotides, the CDR3 is TGTGCCAGCAGCTTGGGCGTCCGGACAGGGCGTAACCGGAATGAGCAGTTCTTC.